Ten or more counts support the clone carrying this T cell receptor (beta chain). Antigen: not known. The TCRbeta library incorporated unique molecular identifiers. TCRdb recomputed calls from the PCR reads with MiXCR, one row per CDR3 protein. The sample has some 200,000 distinct CDR3 sequences, approximately 8.4% seen once. V lost 7 bases and J lost 4; bases outside the gene matches: 6. This CDR3 contains 15 residues. CDR1 is SQVTM, CDR2 ANQGSEA, per germline. This sample stems from a study of T-cell reconstitution after alpha-beta-depleted transplantation in children. General study findings and limits: Some patients' high day-60 TCRbeta diversity was traced to surviving recipient T cells and thymic progenitors. In patients about two months after transplant, alpha-beta T cells reportedly arose from several hundred expanded graft clones. A year post-transplant, T-cell counts and diversity derived mostly from newly produced T cells.

The receptor was isolated from a male patient aged 2 to 10 who had a stem cell transplant for acute myeloid leukemia, so the T cells may come from the graft donor. This sequence joins TRBV29-1 and TRBJ2-1; TRBD2 matches 14 bases. The sequenced sample was PBMCs, mostly from graft donor cells, obtained 360 days after TCRalphabeta/CD19-depleted stem cell transplant. This CDR3 reads CSASGTSGRYNEQFF. The CDR3 region has the DNA TGCAGCGCCTCCGGGACTAGCGGGAGATACAATGAGCAGTTCTTC.